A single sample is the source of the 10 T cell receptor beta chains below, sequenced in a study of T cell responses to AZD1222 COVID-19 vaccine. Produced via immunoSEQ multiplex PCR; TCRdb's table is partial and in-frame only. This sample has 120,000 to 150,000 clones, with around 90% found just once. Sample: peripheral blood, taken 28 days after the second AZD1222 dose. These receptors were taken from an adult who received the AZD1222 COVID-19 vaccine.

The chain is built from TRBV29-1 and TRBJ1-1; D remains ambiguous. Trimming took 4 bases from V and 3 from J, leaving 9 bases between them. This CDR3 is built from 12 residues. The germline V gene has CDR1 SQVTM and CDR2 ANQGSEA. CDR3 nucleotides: TGCAGCGTTGGAACGTCGGACACTGAAGCTTTCTTT. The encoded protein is CSVGTSDTEAFF.

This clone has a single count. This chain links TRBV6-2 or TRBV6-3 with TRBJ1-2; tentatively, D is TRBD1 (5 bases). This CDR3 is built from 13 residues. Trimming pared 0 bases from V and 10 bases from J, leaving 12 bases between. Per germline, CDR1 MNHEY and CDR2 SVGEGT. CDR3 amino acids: CASSYSGGLDYTF. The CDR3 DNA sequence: TGTGCCAGCAGTTACTCGGGGGGATTGGACTACACCTTC.

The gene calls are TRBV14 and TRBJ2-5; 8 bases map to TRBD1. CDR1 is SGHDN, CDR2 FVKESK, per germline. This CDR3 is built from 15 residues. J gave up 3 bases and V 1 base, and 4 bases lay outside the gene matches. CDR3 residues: CASSQGDRREETQYF. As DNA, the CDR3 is TGTGCCAGCAGCCAAGGGGACAGGAGAGAAGAGACCCAGTACTTC.

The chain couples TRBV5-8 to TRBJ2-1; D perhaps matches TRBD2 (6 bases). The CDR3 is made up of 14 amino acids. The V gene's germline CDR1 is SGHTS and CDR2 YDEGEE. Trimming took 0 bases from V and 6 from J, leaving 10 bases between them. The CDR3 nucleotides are TGTGCCAGCAGCTTGGCCGGGACTCCCAATGAGCAGTTCTTC. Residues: CASSLAGTPNEQFF.

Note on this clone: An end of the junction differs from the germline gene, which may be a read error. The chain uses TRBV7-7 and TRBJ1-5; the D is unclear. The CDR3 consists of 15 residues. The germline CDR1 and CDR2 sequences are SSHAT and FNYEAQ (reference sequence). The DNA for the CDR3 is TGTGCTAGCAGCCCCCGACGGTATAGCAATCAGCCCCAGCATTTT. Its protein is CASSPRRYSNQPQHF. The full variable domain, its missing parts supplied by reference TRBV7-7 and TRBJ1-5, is GAGVSQSPRYKVTKRGQDVTLRCDPISSHATLYWYQQALGQGPEFLTYFNYEAQPDKSGLPSDRFSAERPEGSISTLTIQRTEQRDSAMYRCASSPRRYSNQPQHFGDGTRLSIL.

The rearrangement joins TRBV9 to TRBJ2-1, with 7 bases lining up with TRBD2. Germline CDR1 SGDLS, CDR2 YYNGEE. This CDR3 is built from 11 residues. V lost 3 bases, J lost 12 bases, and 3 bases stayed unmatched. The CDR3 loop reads CASSGGGTQFF. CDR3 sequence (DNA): TGTGCCAGCAGCGGGGGGGGAACGCAGTTCTTC. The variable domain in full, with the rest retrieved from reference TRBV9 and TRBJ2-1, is DSGVTQTPKHLITATGQRVTLRCSPRSGDLSVYWYQQSLDQGLQFLIQYYNGEERAKGNILERFSAQQFPDLHSELNLSSLELGDSALYFCASSGGGTQFFGPGTRLTVL.

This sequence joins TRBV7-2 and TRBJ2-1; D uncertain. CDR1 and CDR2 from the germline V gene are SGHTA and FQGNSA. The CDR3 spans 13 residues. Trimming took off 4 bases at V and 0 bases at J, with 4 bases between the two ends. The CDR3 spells CASSSRSYNEQFF. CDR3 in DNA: TGTGCCAGCAGCTCACGCTCCTACAATGAGCAGTTCTTC.

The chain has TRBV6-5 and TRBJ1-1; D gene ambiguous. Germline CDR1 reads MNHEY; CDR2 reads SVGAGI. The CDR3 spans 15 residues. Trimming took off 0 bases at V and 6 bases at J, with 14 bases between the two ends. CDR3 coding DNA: TGTGCCAGCAGTTACTCGGGCAGCCTCTCCCCTGAAGCTTTCTTT. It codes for CASSYSGSLSPEAFF.

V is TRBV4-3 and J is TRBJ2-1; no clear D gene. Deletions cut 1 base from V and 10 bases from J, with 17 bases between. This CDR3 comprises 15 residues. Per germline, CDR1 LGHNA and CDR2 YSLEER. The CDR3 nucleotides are TGCGCCAGCAGCCAAGGAGGAGTAGGTCCCGGAGAGCAGTTCTTC. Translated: CASSQGGVGPGEQFF.

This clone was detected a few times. The CDR3 DNA reads TGCGCCAGCAGTGAGTCGGGACCGTTTGGGCCCCAGCATTTT. This gives the protein CASSESGPFGPQHF. The chain uses TRBV10-2 and TRBJ1-5, with a possible D match to TRBD1 (5 bases). Trimming pared 0 bases from V and 9 bases from J, leaving 12 bases between. There are 14 residues in the CDR3. CDR1 WSHSY and CDR2 SAAADI come from the germline V gene.